This entry lists 8 T cell receptor beta chains sequenced from one sample in a study of T-cell memory formation after mild COVID-19. Each CDR3 protein is one row after TCRdb ran MiXCR on the 5' RACE reads. This sample carries 25,000 or so distinct CDR3 sequences, just under 7.5% of them seen once, and the ten largest clones take less than 15%. The sample comprised PBMCs or a T cell subset sorted from them (not recorded which). The source is an adult woman who had mild COVID-19 (a few samples of this study predate the infection). Cell type and time point are not known.

This clonotype came up many times. The chain carries TRBV19 and TRBJ2-3; D not certain. The CDR3 is made up of 13 amino acids. CDR1 LNHDA and CDR2 SQIVND come from the germline V gene (reference sequence). Trimming removed 7 bases from V and 4 bases from J, with 12 bases in between. CDR3 in DNA: TGTGCCAGTAAGTTTTCGGTGTCAGATACGCAGTATTTT. Its protein product is CASKFSVSDTQYF. The full variable domain, its missing parts supplied by reference TRBV19 and TRBJ2-3, is DGGITQSPKYLFRKEGQNVTLSCEQNLNHDAMYWYRQDPGQGLRLIYYSQIVNDFQKGDIAEGYSVSREKKESFPLTVTSAQKNPTAFYLCASKFSVSDTQYFGPGTRLTVL.

This sequence joins TRBV9 and TRBJ2-1, with 8 bases matching TRBD2. Germline V CDR1 and CDR2: SGDLS, YYNGEE. The CDR3 length is 18 residues. The V gene end was trimmed by 4 bases and the J gene end by 0 bases; junction bases not matched to a gene: 12. The CDR3 loop is CASSPRSFGTSSYNEQFF. The CDR3 DNA reads TGTGCCAGCAGCCCGCGGAGCTTCGGGACTAGCTCCTACAATGAGCAGTTCTTC.

Ten or more counts support this clonotype. CDR3 residues: CASSPNTDTQYF. The CDR3 nucleotides read TGTGCCAGCAGTCCCAACACAGATACGCAGTATTTT. J is TRBJ2-3 and V is TRBV27; D is uncertain. Trimming took 5 bases from V and 2 from J, leaving 5 bases between them. Per the germline V gene, CDR1 is MNHEY and CDR2 is SMNVEV (reference sequence). The CDR3 contains 12 residues.

The rearrangement joins TRBV5-4 to TRBJ2-4; D is undetermined. CDR3 length equals 15 residues. Germline CDR1 SGHNT, CDR2 YYREEE (reference sequence). Trimming took off 0 bases at V and 1 base at J, with 8 bases between the two ends. The CDR3 protein is CASSLDTAAKNIQYF. For the CDR3, the DNA is TGTGCCAGCAGCTTGGATACAGCCGCCAAAAACATTCAGTACTTC.

This clonotype was counted at least ten times. The chain is built from TRBV27 and TRBJ2-7, with D uncertain. Germline V gives CDR1 MNHEY, CDR2 SMNVEV (reference sequence). The CDR3 spans 14 residues. With 8 bases removed from V and 3 bases from J, the gap between germline ends came to 17 bases. DNA of the CDR3: TGTGCCAGCTCCCCTCACATGGGATACTACGAGCAGTACTTC. Translating gives CASSPHMGYYEQYF.

This clonotype occurred many times. V usage is TRBV20-1 and J usage is TRBJ2-3; 11 positions agree with TRBD2. The V and J ends lost 7 bases and 1 base, in that order; junction bases with no gene match: 4. The CDR3 totals 14 residues. Germline CDR1 reads DFQATT; CDR2 reads SNEGSKA (reference sequence). The DNA for the CDR3 is TGCAGTGGCTTAGCGGGGGGGCGCACAGATACGCAGTATTTT. Translating gives CSGLAGGRTDTQYF.

This clonotype was observed many times. The V call is TRBV14, the J call TRBJ2-1; D is perhaps TRBD2 (6 bases). Trimming took off 3 bases at V and 12 bases at J, with 12 bases between the two ends. CDR3 size: 12 residues. The germline V gene encodes CDR1 SGHDN and CDR2 FVKESK. The CDR3 bases are TGTGCCAGCAGCCAGGCGGGGTTCGGGCAGTTCTTC. Translation gives CASSQAGFGQFF.

This clonotype was observed a handful of times. The V call is TRBV6-2 or TRBV6-3, the J call TRBJ2-5; 10 positions match TRBD2. The CDR3 loop spans 15 amino acids. J was trimmed by 6 bases and V by 6 bases; bases with no gene match: 10. The germline V gene encodes CDR1 MNHEY and CDR2 SVGEGT. CDR3 amino acids: CASRGVGTSDKTQYF. The CDR3, as DNA: TGTGCCAGCAGGGGGGTTGGGACTAGCGACAAGACCCAGTACTTC.